This TCR beta chain stems from a study of persistence of HIV-infected CD4 T cells. Cells were stimulated nonspecifically with anti-CD3/anti-CD28 magnetic beads. Responding CD4+ T cells were sorted by upregulation of both CD40 ligand and CD69. These HIV-1-infected adults initiated suppressive ART in chronic infection. Donors had CD4+ T cell counts above 400 cells/uL and were CMV-seropositive. The immunoSEQ assay was version 4, run in survey mode. Sequencing was performed with immunoSEQ multiplex PCR; in TCRdb, only in-frame clones are kept and a portion is missing. There are tens of thousands of clones in the sample; roughly 92% occur only once, and under 2% lies in the top ten. Germline CDR1 is MNHEY and CDR2 is SMNVEV (reference sequence). Trimming removed 5 bases at V and 7 bases at J, with 23 bases between. The CDR3 is 16 amino acids. Note on this clone: What it binds is not known.

The sequence was collected from an adult man with HIV who was CMV-seropositive. The V and J genes are TRBV27 and TRBJ1-2, with a possible D match to TRBD1 (5 bases). Material: CD4+ T cells sorted from PBMCs after approximately 18-hour stimulation, obtained from a patient who received antiretroviral therapy. The CDR3 DNA sequence: TGTGCCAGCAGTCCTTGGGGGTTTCAAAAGTTGAGTGGCTACACCTTC. Amino acids: CASSPWGFQKLSGYTF.